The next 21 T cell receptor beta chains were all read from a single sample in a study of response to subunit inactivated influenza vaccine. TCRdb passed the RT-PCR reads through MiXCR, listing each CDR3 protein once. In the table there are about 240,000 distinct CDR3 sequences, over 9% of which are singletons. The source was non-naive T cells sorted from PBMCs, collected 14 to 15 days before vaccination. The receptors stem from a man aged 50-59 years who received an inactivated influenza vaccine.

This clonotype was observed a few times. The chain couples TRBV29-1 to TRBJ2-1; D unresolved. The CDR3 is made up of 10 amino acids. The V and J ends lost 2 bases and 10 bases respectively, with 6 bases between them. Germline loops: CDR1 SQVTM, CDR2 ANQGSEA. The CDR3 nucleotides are TGCAGCGTTGAACCGGAGGAGCAGTTCTTC. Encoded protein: CSVEPEEQFF.

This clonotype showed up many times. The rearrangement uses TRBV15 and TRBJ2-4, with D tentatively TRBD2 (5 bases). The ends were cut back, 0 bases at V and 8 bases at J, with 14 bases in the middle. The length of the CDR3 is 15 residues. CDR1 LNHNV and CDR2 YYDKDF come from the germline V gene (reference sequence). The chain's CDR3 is CATSRDSVPGDIQYF. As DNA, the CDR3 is TGTGCCACCAGCAGAGATAGCGTCCCGGGTGACATTCAGTACTTC.

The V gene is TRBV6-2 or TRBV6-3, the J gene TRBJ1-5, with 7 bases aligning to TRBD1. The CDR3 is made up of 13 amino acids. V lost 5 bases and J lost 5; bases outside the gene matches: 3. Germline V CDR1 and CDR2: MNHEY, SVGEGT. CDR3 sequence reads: CASSTQGDQPQHF. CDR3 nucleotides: TGTGCCAGCAGTACCCAGGGGGATCAGCCCCAGCATTTT.

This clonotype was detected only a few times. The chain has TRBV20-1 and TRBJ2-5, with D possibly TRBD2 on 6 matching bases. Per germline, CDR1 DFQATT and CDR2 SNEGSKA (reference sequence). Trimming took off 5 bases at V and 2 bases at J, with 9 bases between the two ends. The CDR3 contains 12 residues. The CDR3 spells CSASRGQETQYF. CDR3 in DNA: TGCAGTGCTTCGCGGGGACAAGAGACCCAGTACTTC.

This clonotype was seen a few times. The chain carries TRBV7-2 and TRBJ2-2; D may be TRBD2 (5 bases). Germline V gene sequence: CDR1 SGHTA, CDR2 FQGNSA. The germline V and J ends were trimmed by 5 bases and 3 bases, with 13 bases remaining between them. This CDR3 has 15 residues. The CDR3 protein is CASSPLPGYTGELFF. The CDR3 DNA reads TGTGCCAGCAGCCCGCTCCCGGGGTACACCGGGGAGCTGTTTTTT.

CDR3 sequence: CASSVVGQYYEQYF. CDR3 bases: TGTGCCAGCAGCGTGGTAGGACAGTACTACGAGCAGTACTTC. The chain couples TRBV25-1 to TRBJ2-7, with D perhaps TRBD1 (6 bases). CDR3 length: 14 amino acids. Per the germline V gene, CDR1 is MGHDK and CDR2 is SYGVNS. V shed 6 bases and J shed 3 bases, with 15 bases lying between them.

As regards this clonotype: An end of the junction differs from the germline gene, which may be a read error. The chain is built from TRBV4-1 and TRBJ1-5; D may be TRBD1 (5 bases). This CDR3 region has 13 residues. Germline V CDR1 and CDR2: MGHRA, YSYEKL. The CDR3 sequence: CASSQELGGGMLF. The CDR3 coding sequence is TGCGCCAGCAGCCAAGAACTGGGGGGAGGTATGCTTTTT.

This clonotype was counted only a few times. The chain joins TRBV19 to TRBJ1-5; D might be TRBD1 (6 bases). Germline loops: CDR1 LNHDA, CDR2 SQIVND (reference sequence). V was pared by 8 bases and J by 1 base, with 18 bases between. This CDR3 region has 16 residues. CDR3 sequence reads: CASGNSQGRSNQPQHF. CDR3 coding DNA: TGTGCCAGTGGAAATTCCCAGGGGAGAAGCAATCAGCCCCAGCATTTT.

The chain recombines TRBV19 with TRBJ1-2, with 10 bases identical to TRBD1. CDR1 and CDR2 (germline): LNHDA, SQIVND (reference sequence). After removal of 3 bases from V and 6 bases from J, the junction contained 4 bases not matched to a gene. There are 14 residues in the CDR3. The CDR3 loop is CASSMSGTGDGYTF. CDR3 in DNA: TGTGCCAGTAGTATGTCCGGGACAGGGGATGGCTACACCTTC. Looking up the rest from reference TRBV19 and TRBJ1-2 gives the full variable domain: DGGITQSPKYLFRKEGQNVTLSCEQNLNHDAMYWYRQDPGQGLRLIYYSQIVNDFQKGDIAEGYSVSREKKESFPLTVTSAQKNPTAFYLCASSMSGTGDGYTFGSGTRLTVV.

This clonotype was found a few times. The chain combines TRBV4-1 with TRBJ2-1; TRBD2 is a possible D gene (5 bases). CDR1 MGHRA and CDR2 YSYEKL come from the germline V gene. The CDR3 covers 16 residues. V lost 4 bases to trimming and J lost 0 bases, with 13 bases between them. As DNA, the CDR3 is TGCGCCAGCAGCCCCCTGACGGGGTTCTCCTACAATGAGCAGTTCTTC. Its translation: CASSPLTGFSYNEQFF.

The CDR3: CASNSFSNEQFF. The CDR3 DNA sequence: TGTGCCAGCAATAGCTTCAGTAATGAGCAGTTCTTC. V is TRBV5-8 and J is TRBJ2-1; D gene ambiguous. Trimming left V 6 bases short and J 7 bases short, with 11 bases between. The CDR3 is 12 amino acids. Germline V CDR1 and CDR2: SGHTS, YDEGEE.

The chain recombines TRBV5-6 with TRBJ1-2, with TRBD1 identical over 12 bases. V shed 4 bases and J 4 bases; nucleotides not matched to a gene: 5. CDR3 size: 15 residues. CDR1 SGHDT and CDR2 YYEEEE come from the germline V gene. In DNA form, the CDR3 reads TGTGCCAGCAGCCCGGGGACAGGGGGCTTCTATGGCTACACCTTC. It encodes CASSPGTGGFYGYTF.

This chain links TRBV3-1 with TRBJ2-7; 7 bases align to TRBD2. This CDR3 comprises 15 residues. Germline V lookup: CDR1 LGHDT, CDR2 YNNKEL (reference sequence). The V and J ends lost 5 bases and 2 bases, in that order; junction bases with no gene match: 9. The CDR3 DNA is TGTGCCAGCAGCAGCCTCCTAGCGGAGCCCTACGAGCAGTACTTC. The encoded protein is CASSSLLAEPYEQYF.

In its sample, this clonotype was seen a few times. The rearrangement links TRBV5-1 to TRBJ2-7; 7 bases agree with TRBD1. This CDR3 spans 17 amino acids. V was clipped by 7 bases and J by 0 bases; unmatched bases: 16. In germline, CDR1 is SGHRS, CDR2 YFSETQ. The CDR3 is CASSWDMTGLSSYEQYF. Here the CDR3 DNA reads TGCGCCAGCTCATGGGACATGACAGGGTTAAGCTCCTACGAGCAGTACTTC.

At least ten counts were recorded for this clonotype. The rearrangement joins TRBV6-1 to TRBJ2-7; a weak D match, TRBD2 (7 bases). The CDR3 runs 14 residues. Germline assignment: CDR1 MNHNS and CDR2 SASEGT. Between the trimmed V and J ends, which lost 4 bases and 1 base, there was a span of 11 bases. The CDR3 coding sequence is TGTGCCAGCAGTGGGGGGGGCGTTTCCTACGAGCAGTACTTC. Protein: CASSGGGVSYEQYF.

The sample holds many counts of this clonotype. CDR3 sequence reads: CASSPRGSNEKLFF. CDR3 in DNA: TGTGCCAGCAGCCCTAGGGGATCGAATGAAAAACTGTTTTTT. The rearrangement joins TRBV28 to TRBJ1-4, with D perhaps matching TRBD1 (5 bases). The CDR3 runs 14 residues. The germline CDR1 and CDR2 sequences are MDHEN and SYDVKM. V was pared by 6 bases and J by 5 bases, with 13 bases between.

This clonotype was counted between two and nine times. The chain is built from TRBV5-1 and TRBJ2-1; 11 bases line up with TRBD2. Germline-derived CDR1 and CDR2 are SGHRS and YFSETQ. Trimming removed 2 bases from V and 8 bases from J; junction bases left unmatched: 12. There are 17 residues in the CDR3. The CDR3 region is CASSFPDSGRAWDEQFF. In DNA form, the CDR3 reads TGCGCCAGCAGCTTCCCCGATAGCGGGAGGGCCTGGGATGAGCAGTTCTTC.

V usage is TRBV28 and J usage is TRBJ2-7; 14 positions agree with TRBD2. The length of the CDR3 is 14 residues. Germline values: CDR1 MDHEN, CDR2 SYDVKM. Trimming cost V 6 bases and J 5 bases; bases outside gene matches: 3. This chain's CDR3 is CASRPGLAGDEQYF. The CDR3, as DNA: TGTGCCAGCAGACCGGGACTAGCGGGAGACGAGCAGTACTTC.

The CDR3 DNA reads as TGCAGTGCTATTTGGGGATACAATGAGCAGTTCTTC. Protein sequence: CSAIWGYNEQFF. This chain uses TRBV20-1 with TRBJ2-1; D not certain. The CDR3 covers 12 residues. Per germline, CDR1 DFQATT and CDR2 SNEGSKA (reference sequence). V lost 4 bases, J lost 4 bases, and 8 bases lay in between.

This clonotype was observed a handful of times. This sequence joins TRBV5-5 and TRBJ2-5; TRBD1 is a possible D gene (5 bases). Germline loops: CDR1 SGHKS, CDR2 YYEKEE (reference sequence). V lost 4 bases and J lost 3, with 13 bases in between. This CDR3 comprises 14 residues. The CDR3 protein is CASSAQVGKETQYF. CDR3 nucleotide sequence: TGTGCCAGCAGCGCACAGGTTGGCAAAGAGACCCAGTACTTC.

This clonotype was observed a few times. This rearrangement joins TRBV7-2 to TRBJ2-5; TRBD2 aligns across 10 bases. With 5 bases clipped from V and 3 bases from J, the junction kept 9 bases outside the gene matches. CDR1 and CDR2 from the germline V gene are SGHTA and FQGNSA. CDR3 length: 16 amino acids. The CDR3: CASSLSLAGMEETQYF. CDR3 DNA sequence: TGTGCCAGCAGCCTTTCACTAGCGGGGATGGAAGAGACCCAGTACTTC.